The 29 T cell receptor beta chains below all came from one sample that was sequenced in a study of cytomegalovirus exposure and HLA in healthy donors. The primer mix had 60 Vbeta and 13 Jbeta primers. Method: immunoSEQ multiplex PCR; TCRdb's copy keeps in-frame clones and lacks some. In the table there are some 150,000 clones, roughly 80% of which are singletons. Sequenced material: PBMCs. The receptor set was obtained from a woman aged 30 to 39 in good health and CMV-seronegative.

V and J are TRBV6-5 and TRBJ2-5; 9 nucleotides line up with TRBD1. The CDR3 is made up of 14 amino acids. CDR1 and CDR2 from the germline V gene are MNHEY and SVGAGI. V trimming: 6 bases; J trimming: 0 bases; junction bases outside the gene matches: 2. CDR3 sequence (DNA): TGTGCCAGCAGACGGGACAGGGACCAAGAGACCCAGTACTTC. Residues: CASRRDRDQETQYF.

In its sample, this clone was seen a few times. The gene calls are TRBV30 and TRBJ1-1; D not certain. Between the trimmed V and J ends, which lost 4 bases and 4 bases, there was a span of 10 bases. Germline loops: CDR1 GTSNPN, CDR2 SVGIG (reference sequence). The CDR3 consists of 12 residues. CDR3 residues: CAWNRGLTEAFF. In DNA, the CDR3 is TGTGCCTGGAACCGGGGTCTCACTGAAGCTTTCTTT. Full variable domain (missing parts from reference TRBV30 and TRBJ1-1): SQTIHQWPATLVQPVGSPLSLECTVEGTSNPNLYWYRQAAGRGLQLLFYSVGIGQISSEVPQNLSASRPQDRQFILSSKKLLLSDSGFYLCAWNRGLTEAFFGQGTRLTVV.

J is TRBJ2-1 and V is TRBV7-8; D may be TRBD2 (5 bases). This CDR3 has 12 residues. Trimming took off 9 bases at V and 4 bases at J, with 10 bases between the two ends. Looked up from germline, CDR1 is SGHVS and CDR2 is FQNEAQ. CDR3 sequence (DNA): TGTGCCAGTTCGCGGGCATACAATGAGCAGTTCTTC. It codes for CASSRAYNEQFF. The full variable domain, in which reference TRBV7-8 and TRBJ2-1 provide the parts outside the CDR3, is GAGVSQSPRYKVAKRGQDVALRCDPISGHVSLFWYQQALGQGPEFLTYFQNEAQLDKSGLPSDRFFAERPEGSVSTLKIQRTQQEDSAVYLCASSRAYNEQFFGPGTRLTVL.

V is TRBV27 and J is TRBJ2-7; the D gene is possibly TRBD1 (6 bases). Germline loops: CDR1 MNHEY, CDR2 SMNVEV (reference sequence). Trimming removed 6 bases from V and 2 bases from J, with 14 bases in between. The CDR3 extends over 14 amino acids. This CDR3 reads CASRNTGFPYEQYF. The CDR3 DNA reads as TGTGCCAGCAGAAACACAGGGTTCCCCTACGAGCAGTACTTC.

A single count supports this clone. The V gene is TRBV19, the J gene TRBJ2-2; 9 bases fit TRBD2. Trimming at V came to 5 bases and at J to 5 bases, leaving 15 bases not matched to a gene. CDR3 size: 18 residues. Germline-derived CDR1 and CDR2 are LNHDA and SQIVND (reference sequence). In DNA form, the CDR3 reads TGTGCCAGTAGTTGGGGGGCACGGACTAGCGTTAGTACCGGGGAGCTGTTTTTT. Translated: CASSWGARTSVSTGELFF.

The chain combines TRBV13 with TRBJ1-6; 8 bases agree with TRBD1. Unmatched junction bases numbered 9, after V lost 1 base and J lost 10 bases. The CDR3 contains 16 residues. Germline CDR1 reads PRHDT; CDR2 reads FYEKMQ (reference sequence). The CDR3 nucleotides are TGTGCCAGCAGCTTAGACGGACAGGGTGTCAAGTCACCCCTCCACTTT. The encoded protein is CASSLDGQGVKSPLHF.

The CDR3 here is CASSASGATDTQYF. In nucleotides, the CDR3 is TGTGCCAGCTCTGCTAGCGGGGCCACAGATACGCAGTATTTT. V usage is TRBV2 and J usage is TRBJ2-3; 9 bases are a match to TRBD2. The CDR3 loop spans 14 amino acids. Germline loops: CDR1 SNHLY, CDR2 FYNNEI. V lost 8 bases to trimming and J lost 2 bases; unmatched junction nucleotides: 5.

Here the CDR3 DNA reads TGTGCCAGCAGCTTGACAAACTACGAGCAGTACTTC. Encoded protein: CASSLTNYEQYF. The chain is built from TRBV7-9 and TRBJ2-7, with no clear D. The CDR3 contains 12 residues. V was cut by 3 bases and J by 3 bases, with 6 bases left in between. Germline loops: CDR1 SEHNR, CDR2 FQNEAQ (reference sequence).

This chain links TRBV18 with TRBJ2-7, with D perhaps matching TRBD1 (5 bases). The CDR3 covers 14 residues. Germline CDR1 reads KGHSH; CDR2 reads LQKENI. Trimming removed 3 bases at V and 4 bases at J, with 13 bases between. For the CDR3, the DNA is TGTGCCAGCTCACCGCCGCAGGGTCCGTACGAGCAGTACTTC. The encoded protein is CASSPPQGPYEQYF.

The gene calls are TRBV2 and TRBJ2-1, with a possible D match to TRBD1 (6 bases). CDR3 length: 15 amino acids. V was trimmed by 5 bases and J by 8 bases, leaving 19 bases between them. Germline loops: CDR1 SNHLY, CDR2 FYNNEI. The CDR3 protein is CASSRTVIANHEQFF. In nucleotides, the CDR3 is TGTGCCAGCAGTAGGACAGTGATTGCAAACCATGAGCAGTTCTTC.

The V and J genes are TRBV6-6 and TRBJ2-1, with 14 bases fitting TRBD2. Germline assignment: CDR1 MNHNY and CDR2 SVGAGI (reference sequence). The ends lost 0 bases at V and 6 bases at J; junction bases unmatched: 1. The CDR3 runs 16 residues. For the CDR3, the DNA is TGTGCCAGCAGTTACTCGACTAGCGGGAGGGCCAATGAGCAGTTCTTC. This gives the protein CASSYSTSGRANEQFF.

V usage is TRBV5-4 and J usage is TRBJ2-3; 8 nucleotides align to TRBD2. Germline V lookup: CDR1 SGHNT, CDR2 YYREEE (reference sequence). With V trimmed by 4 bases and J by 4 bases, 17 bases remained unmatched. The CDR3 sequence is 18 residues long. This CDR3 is CASSPTRRQREHPDTQYF. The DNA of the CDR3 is TGTGCCAGCAGCCCAACCCGACGCCAGCGGGAGCATCCAGATACGCAGTATTTT.

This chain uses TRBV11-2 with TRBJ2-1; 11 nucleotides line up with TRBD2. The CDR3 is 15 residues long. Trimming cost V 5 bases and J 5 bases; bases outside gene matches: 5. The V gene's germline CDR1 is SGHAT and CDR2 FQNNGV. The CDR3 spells CASSKKLAGDNEQFF. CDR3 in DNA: TGTGCCAGCAGCAAAAAACTAGCGGGGGACAATGAGCAGTTCTTC. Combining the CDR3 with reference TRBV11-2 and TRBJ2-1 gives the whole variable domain EAGVAQSPRYKIIEKRQSVAFWCNPISGHATLYWYQQILGQGPKLLIQFQNNGVVDDSQLPKDRFSAERLKGVDSTLKIQPAKLEDSAVYLCASSKKLAGDNEQFFGPGTRLTVL.

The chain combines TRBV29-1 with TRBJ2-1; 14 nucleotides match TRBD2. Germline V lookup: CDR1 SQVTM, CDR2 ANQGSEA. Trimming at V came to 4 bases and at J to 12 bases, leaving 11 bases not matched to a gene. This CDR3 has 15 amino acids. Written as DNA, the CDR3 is TGCAGCGTTGGACACGGACTAGCGGGGGGAGGTTGGCAGTTCTTC. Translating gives CSVGHGLAGGGWQFF.

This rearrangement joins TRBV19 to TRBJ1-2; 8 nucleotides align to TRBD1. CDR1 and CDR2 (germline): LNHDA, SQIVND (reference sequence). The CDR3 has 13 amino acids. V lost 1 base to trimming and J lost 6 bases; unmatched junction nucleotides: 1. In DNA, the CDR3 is TGTGCCAGTAGTATAGGACAGGGGAATGGCTACACCTTC. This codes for CASSIGQGNGYTF.

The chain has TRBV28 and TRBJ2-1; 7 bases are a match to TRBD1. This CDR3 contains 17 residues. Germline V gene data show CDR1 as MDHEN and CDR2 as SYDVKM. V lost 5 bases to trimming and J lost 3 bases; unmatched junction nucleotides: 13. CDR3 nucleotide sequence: TGTGCCAGCAGTGGCCTGCTGGGGACAGCTATCTACAATGAGCAGTTCTTC. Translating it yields CASSGLLGTAIYNEQFF.

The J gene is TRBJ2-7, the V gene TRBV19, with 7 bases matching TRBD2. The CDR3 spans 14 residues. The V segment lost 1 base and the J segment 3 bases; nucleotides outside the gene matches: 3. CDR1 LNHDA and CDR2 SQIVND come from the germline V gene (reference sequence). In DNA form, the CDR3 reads TGTGCCAGTAGTATAGGGGCTAGCGGCTACGAGCAGTACTTC. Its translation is CASSIGASGYEQYF.

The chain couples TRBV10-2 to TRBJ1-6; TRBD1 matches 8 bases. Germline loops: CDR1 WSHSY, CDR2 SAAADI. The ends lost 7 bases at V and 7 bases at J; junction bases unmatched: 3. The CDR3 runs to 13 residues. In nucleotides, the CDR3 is TGCGCCAGCACTGACAGGGGAAATTCACCCCTCCACTTT. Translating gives CASTDRGNSPLHF.

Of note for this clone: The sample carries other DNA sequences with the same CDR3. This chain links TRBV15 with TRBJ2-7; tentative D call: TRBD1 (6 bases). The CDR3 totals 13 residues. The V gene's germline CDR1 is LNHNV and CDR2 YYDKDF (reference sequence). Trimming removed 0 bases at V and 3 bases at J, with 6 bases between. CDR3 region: CATSRDRGYEQYF. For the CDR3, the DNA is TGTGCCACCAGCAGAGACAGGGGCTACGAGCAGTACTTC.

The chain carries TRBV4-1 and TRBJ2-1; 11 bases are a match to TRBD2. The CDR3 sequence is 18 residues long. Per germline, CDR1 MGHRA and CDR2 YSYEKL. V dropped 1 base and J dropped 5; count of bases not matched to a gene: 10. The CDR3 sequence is CASSQGASGRREDNEQFF. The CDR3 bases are TGCGCCAGCAGCCAAGGGGCTAGCGGGAGGCGCGAAGACAATGAGCAGTTCTTC.

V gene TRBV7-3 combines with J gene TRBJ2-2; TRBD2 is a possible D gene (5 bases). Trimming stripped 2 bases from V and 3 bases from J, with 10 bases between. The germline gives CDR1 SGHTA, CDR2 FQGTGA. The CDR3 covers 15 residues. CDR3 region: CASSLQAEYTGELFF. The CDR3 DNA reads TGTGCCAGCAGCTTACAAGCGGAGTACACCGGGGAGCTGTTTTTT. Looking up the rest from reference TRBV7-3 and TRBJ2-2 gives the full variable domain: GAGVSQTPSNKVTEKGKYVELRCDPISGHTALYWYRQSLGQGPEFLIYFQGTGAADDSGLPNDRFFAVRPEGSVSTLKIQRTERGDSAVYLCASSLQAEYTGELFFGEGSRLTVL.

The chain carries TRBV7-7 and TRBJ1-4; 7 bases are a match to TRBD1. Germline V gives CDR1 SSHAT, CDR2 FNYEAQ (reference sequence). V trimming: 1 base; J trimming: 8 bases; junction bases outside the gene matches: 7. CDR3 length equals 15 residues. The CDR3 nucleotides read TGTGCCAGCAGCTTAGGGGGCCAGGGGGGCGAAAAACTGTTTTTT. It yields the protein CASSLGGQGGEKLFF.

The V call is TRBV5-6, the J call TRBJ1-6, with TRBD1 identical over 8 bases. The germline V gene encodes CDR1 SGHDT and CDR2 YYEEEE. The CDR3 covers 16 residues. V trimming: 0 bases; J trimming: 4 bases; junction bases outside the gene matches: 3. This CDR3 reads CASSLDRGSYNSPLHF. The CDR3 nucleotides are TGTGCCAGCAGCTTGGACAGGGGGTCGTATAATTCACCCCTCCACTTT.

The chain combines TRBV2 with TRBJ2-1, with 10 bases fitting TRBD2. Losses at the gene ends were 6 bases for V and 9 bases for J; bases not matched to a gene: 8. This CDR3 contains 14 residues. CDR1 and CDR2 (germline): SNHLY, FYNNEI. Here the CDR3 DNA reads TGTGCCAGCAGACCTCTAGCGGGAGTTGCTGAGCAGTTCTTC. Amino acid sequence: CASRPLAGVAEQFF.

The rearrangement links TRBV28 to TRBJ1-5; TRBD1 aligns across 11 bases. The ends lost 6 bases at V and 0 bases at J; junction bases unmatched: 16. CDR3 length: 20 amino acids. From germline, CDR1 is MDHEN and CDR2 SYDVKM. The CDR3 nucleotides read TGTGCCAGCAGATCGGGGTGGGACAGGGGGTTGGTTTATAGCAATCAGCCCCAGCATTTT. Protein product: CASRSGWDRGLVYSNQPQHF.

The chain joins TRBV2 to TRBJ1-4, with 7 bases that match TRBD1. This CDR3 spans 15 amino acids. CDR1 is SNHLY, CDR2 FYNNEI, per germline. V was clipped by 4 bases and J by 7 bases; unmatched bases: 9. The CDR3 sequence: CASSGSGRGSEKLFF. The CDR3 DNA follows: TGTGCCAGCAGTGGGTCCGGCAGGGGGAGTGAAAAACTGTTTTTT.

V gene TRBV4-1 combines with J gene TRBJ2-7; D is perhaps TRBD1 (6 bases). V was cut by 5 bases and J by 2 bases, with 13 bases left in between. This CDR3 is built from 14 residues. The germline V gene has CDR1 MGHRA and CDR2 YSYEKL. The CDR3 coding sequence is TGCGCCAGCAGCAGGATTGGGACACCCTACGAGCAGTACTTC. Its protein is CASSRIGTPYEQYF.

CDR3 loop: CASSLDRSNEQFF. The CDR3 DNA follows: TGTGCCAGCAGTTTAGACAGGAGCAATGAGCAGTTCTTC. The rearrangement joins TRBV28 to TRBJ2-1, with D tentatively TRBD1 (6 bases). Trimming shortened V by 2 bases and J by 6 bases, and 8 bases separated the two germline ends. Germline V gives CDR1 MDHEN, CDR2 SYDVKM. The length of the CDR3 is 13 residues.

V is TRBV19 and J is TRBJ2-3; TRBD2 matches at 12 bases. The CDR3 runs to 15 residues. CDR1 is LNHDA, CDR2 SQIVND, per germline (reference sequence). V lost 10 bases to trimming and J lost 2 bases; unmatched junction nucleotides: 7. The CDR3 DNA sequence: TGTGCCACCAAGACTAGCGGGGGCGTCACAGATACGCAGTATTTT. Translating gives CATKTSGGVTDTQYF. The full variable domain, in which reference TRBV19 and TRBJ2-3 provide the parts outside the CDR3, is DGGITQSPKYLFRKEGQNVTLSCEQNLNHDAMYWYRQDPGQGLRLIYYSQIVNDFQKGDIAEGYSVSREKKESFPLTVTSAQKNPTAFYLCATKTSGGVTDTQYFGPGTRLTVL.